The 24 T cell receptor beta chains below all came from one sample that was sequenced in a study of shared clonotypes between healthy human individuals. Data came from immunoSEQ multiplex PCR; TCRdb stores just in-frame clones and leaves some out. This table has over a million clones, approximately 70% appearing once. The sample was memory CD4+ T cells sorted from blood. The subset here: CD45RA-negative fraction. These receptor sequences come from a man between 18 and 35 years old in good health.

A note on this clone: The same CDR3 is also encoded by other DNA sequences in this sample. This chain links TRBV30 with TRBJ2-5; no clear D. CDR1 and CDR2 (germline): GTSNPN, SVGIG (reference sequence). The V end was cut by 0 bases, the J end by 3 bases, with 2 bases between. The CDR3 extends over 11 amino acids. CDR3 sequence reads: CAWSVEETQYF. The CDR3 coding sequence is TGTGCCTGGAGTGTGGAAGAGACCCAGTACTTC.

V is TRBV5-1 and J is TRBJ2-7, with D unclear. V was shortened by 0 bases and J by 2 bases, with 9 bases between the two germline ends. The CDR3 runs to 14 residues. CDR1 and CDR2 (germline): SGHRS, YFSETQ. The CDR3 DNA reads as TGCGCCAGCAGCTTGGACGCGTCGACCTACGAGCAGTACTTC. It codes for CASSLDASTYEQYF.

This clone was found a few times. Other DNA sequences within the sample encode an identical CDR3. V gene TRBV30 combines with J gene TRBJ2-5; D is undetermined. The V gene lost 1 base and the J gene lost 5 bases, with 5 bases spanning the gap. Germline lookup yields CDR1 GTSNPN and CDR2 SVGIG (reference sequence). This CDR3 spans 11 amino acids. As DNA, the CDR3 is TGTGCCTGGAGTGGTGGGGAGACCCAGTACTTC. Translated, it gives CAWSGGETQYF.

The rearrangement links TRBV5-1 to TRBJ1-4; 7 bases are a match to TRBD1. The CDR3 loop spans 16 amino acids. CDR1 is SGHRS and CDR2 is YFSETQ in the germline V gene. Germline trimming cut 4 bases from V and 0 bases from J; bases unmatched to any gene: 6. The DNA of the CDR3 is TGCGCCAGCAGCCCAGGGGGGATGTCAACTAATGAAAAACTGTTTTTT. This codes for CASSPGGMSTNEKLFF. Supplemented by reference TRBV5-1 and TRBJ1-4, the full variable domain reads KAGVTQTPRYLIKTRGQQVTLSCSPISGHRSVSWYQQTPGQGLQFLFEYFSETQRNKGNFPGRFSGRQFSNSRSEMNVSTLELGDSALYLCASSPGGMSTNEKLFFGSGTQLSVL.

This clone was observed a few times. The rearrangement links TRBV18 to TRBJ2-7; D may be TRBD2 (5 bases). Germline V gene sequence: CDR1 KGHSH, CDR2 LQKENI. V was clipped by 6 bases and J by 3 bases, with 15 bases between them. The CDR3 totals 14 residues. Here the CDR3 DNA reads TGTGCCAGCTCCCCAGAGAATCGGGACTACGAGCAGTACTTC. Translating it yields CASSPENRDYEQYF.

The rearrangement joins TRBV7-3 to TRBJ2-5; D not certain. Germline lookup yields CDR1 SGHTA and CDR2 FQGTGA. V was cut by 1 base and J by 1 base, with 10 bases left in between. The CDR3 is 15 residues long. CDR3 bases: TGTGCCAGCAGCTTAATGGGTACAATCCAAGAGACCCAGTACTTC. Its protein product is CASSLMGTIQETQYF. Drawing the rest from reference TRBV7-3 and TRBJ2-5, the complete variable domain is GAGVSQTPSNKVTEKGKYVELRCDPISGHTALYWYRQSLGQGPEFLIYFQGTGAADDSGLPNDRFFAVRPEGSVSTLKIQRTERGDSAVYLCASSLMGTIQETQYFGPGTRLLVL.

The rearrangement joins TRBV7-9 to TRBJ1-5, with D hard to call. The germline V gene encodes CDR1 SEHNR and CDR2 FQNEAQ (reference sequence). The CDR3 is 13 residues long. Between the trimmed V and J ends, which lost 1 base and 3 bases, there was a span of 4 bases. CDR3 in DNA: TGTGCCAGCAGCTTAGGGCTCAATCAGCCCCAGCATTTT. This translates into CASSLGLNQPQHF.

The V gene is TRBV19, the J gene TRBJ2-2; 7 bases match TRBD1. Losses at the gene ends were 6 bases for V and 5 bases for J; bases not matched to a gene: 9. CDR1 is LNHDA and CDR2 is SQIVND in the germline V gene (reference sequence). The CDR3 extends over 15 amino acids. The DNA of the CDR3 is TGTGCCAGTAGCTTAGGGGGCGCGGGTACCGGGGAGCTGTTTTTT. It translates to CASSLGGAGTGELFF.

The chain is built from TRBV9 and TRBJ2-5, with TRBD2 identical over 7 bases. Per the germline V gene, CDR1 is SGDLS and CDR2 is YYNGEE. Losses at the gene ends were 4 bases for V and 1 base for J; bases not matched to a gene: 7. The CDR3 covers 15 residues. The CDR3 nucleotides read TGTGCCAGCAGCCCCTCCGGGACTATCCAAGAGACCCAGTACTTC. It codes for CASSPSGTIQETQYF.

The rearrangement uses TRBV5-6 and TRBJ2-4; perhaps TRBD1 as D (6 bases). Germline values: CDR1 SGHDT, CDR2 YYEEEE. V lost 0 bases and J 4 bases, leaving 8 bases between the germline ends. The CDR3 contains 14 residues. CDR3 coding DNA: TGTGCCAGCAGCTTGGGGACAGTTAAAAACATTCAGTACTTC. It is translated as CASSLGTVKNIQYF.

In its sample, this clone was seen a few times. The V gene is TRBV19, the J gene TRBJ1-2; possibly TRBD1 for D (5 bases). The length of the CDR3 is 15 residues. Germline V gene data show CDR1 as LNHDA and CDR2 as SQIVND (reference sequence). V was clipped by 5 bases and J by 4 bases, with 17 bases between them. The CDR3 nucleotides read TGTGCCAGTAGTGGATCCCCGGACGGGACCTATGGCTACACCTTC. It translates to CASSGSPDGTYGYTF.

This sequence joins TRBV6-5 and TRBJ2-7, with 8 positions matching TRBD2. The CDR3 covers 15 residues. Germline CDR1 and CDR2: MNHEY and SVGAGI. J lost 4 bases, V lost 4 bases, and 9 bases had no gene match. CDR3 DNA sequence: TGTGCCAGCAGTTGGGATCGTTCGGGGGGGTACGAGCAGTACTTC. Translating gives CASSWDRSGGYEQYF.

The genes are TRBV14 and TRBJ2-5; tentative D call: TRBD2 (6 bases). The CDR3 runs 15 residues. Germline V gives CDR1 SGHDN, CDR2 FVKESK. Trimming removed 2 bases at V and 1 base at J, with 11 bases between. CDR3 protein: CASSQWSGGQETQYF. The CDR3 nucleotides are TGTGCCAGCAGCCAATGGTCCGGGGGCCAAGAGACCCAGTACTTC.

CDR3 sequence reads: CATSRSQGGNSPLHF. For the CDR3, the DNA is TGTGCCACCAGTAGGTCGCAGGGCGGGAATTCACCCCTCCACTTT. The chain couples TRBV15 to TRBJ1-6; the D gene is possibly TRBD1 (5 bases). The CDR3 contains 15 residues. Deletions cut 6 bases from V and 7 bases from J, with 16 bases between. Germline CDR1 reads LNHNV; CDR2 reads YYDKDF (reference sequence).

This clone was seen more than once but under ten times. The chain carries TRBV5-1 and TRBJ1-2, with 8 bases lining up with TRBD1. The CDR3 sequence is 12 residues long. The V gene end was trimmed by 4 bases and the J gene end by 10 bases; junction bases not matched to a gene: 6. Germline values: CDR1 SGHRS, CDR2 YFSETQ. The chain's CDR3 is CASSPGQGVYTF. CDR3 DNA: TGCGCCAGCAGCCCCGGACAGGGTGTCTACACCTTC.

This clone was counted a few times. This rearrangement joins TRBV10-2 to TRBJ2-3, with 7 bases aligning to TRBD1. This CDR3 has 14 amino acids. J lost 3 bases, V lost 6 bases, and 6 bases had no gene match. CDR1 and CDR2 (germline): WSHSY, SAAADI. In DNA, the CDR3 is TGCGCCAGCAGGAGACAGGGTCTGACAGATACGCAGTATTTT. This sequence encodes CASRRQGLTDTQYF.

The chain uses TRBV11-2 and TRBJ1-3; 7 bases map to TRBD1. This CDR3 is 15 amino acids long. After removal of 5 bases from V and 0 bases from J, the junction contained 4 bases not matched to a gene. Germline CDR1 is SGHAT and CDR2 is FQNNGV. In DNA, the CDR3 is TGTGCCAGCAGCCGACAGGGAACCTCTGGAAACACCATATATTTT. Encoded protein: CASSRQGTSGNTIYF.

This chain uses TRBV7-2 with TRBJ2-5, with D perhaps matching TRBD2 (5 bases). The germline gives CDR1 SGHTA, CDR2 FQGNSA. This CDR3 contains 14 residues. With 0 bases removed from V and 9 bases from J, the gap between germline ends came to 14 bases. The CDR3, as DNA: TGTGCCAGCAGCTTAGCGCTAACCCTGGAGGCCCAGTACTTC. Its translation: CASSLALTLEAQYF.

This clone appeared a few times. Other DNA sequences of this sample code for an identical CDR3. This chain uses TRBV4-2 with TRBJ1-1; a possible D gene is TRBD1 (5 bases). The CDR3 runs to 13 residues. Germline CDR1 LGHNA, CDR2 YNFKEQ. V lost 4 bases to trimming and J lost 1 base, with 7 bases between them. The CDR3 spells CASSPQGNTEAFF. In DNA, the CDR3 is TGTGCCAGCAGCCCGCAGGGGAACACTGAAGCTTTCTTT.

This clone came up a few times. The CDR3 sequence: CASSLDRTEAFF. The CDR3 DNA is TGTGCCAGCAGCTTAGATCGGACTGAAGCTTTCTTT. The chain joins TRBV7-9 to TRBJ1-1; D is uncertain. The germline V and J ends were trimmed by 1 base and 5 bases, with 5 bases remaining between them. Germline CDR1 is SEHNR and CDR2 is FQNEAQ (reference sequence). CDR3 length: 12 amino acids.

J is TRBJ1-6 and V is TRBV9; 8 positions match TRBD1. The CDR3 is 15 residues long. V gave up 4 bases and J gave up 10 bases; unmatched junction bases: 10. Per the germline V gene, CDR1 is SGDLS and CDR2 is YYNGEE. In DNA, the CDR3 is TGTGCCAGCAGCCCTTACCGACAGGGGAACTCACCCCTCCACTTT. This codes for CASSPYRQGNSPLHF.

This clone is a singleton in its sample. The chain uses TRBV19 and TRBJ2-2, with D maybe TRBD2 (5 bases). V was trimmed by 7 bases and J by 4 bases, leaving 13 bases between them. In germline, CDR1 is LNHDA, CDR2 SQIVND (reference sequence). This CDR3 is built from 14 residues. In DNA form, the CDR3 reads TGTGCCAGTAAGAAGGAGGAACTCACCGGGGAGCTGTTTTTT. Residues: CASKKEELTGELFF. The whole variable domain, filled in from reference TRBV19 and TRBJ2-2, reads DGGITQSPKYLFRKEGQNVTLSCEQNLNHDAMYWYRQDPGQGLRLIYYSQIVNDFQKGDIAEGYSVSREKKESFPLTVTSAQKNPTAFYLCASKKEELTGELFFGEGSRLTVL.

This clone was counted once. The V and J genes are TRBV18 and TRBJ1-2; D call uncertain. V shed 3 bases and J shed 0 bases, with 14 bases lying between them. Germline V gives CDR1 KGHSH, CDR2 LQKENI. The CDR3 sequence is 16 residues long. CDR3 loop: CASSPPGIPANYGYTF. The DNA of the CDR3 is TGTGCCAGCTCACCTCCGGGAATTCCAGCTAACTATGGCTACACCTTC.

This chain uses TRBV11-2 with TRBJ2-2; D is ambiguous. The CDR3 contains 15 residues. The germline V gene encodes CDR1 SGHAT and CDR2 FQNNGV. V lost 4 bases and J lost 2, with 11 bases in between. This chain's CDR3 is CASSSETVNTGELFF. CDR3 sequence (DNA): TGTGCCAGCAGCTCGGAGACCGTAAACACCGGGGAGCTGTTTTTT.